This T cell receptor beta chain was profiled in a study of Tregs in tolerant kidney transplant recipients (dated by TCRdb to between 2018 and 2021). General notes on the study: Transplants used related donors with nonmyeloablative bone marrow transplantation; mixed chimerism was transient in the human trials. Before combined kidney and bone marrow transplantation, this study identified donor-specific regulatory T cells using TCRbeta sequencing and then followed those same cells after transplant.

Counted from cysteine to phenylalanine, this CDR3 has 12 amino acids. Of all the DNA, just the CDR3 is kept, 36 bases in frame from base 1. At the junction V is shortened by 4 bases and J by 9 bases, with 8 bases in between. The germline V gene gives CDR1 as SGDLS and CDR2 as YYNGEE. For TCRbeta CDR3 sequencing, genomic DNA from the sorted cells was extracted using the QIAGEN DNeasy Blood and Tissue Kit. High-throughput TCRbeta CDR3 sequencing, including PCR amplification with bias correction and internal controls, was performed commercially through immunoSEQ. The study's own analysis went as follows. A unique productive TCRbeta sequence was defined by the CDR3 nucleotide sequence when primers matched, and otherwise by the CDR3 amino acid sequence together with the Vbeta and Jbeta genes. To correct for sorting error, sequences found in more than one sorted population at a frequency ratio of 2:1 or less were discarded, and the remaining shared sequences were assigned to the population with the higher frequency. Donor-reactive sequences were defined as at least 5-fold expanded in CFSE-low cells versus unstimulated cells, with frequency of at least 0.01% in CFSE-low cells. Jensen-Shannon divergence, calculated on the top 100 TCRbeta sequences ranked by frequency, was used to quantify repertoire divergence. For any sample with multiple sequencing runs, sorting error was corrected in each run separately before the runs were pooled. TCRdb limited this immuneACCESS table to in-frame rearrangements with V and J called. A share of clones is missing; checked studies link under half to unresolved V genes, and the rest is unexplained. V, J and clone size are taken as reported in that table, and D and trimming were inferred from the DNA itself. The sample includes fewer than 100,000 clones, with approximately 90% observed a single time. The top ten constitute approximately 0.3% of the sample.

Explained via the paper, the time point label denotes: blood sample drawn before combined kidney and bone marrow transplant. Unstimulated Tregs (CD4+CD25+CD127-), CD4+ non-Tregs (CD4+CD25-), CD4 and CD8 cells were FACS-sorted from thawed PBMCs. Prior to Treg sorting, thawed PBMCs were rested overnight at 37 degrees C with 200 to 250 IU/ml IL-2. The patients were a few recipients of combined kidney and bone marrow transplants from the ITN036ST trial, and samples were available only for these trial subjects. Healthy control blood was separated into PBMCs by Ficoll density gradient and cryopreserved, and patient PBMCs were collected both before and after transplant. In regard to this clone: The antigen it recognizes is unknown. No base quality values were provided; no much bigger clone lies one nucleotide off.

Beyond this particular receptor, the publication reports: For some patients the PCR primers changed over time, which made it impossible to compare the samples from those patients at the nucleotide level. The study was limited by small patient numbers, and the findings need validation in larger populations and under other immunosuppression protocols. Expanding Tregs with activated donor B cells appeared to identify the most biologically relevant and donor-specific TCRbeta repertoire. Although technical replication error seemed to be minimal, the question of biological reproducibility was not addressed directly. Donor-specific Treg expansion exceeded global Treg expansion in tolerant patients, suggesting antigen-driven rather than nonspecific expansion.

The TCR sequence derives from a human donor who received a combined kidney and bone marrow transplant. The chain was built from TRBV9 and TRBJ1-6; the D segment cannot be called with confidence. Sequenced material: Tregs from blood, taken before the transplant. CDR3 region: CASSSAVSPLHF. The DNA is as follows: TGTGCCAGCAGCTCGGCGGTTTCACCCCTCCACTTT.